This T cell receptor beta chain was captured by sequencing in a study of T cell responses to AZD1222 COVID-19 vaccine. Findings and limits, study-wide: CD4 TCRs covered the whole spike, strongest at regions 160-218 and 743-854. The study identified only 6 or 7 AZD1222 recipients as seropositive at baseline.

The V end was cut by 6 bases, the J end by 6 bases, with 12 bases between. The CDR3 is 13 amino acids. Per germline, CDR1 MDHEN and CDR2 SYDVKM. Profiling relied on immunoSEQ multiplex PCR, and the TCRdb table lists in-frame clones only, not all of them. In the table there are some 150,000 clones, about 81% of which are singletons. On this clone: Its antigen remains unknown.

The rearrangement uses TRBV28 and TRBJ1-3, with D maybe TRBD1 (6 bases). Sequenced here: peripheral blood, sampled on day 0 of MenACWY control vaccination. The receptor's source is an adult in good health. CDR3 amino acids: CASRGGGQNTIYF. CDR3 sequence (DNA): TGTGCCAGCAGAGGTGGGGGGCAAAACACCATATATTTT.